This T cell receptor beta chain is from a study of regulatory T cells in long-lasting Graves disease. The CDR3 has 17 residues. The J segment lost 3 bases and the V segment lost 4 bases, leaving 8 bases of the junction unmatched. CDR1 is LGHDT and CDR2 is YNNKEL in the germline V gene (reference sequence). Documented time point: newly diagnosed GD, antithyroid drugs for less than 3 months. The TCR library was made from RNA extracted from PBMCs. Libraries of TCR beta came from iRepertoire HTBI primers plus Arm-PCR of CDR3 regions. TCRdb analysed the multiplex PCR reads with MiXCR anew, one entry per CDR3 protein. The table shows around 250,000 distinct CDR3 sequences, with roughly 18% occurring only once. The same data also went into a second study, on T cells in Graves' hyperthyroidism and ophthalmopathy. From that paper: Most thyroid clonotypes that were expanded above 0.001 also turned up in blood.

This receptor was identified in a woman in her twenties or thirties with Graves disease. This specimen was peripheral blood mononuclear cells (PBMCs), taken at new diagnosis, from a patient treated with antithyroid drugs. This chain uses TRBV3-1 with TRBJ2-7; 14 bases are a match to TRBD2. This CDR3 reads CASSPDRLAGGNYEQYF. CDR3 bases: TGTGCCAGCAGCCCGGATAGACTAGCGGGGGGGAACTACGAGCAGTACTTC.